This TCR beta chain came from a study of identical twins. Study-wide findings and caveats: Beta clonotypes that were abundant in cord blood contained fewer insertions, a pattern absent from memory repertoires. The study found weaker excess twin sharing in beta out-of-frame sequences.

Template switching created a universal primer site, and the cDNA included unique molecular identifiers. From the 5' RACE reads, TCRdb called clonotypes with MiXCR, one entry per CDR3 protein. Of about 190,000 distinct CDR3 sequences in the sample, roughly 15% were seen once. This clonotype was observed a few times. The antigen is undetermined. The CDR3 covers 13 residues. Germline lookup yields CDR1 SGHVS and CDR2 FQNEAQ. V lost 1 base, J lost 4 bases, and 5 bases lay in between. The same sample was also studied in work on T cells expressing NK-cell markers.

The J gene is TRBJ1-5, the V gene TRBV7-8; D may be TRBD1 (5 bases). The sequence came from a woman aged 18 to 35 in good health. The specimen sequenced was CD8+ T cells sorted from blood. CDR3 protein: CASSLGQNQPQHF. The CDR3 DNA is TGTGCCAGCAGCTTAGGACAGAATCAGCCCCAGCATTTT.